This T cell receptor beta chain appears in the sequencing data of a study of T-cell memory formation after mild COVID-19. The wider study: Largely donor-specific sequence clusters came from a couple of donors.

The 5'RACE method, run with constant-segment primers, produced TCR alpha and TCR beta cDNA libraries (carrying sample barcodes and UMIs). TCRdb independently ran MiXCR on the 5' RACE reads; one entry per CDR3 protein. The sample consists of about 400,000 distinct CDR3 sequences, approximately 24% of them appearing once. A note on this clonotype: Its specificity is unknown.

Germline-derived CDR1 and CDR2 are SGHRS and YFSETQ. The CDR3 extends over 13 amino acids. V was pared by 3 bases and J by 7 bases, with 14 bases between. General study findings and limits: The pre-infection memory compartment contained some responding clones, suggesting cross-reactive memory joined. Among clones peaking at day 37 in the second wave, SARS-CoV-2 specificity remained unconfirmed.

The source of this sequence is an adult woman who had mild COVID-19 (a few samples of this study predate the infection). Cell type and time point are not known. The specimen was PBMCs or a T cell subset sorted from them (not recorded which). V usage is TRBV5-1 and J usage is TRBJ2-7; D not resolved. The CDR3 region is CASSSVRPPEQYF. In nucleotides, the CDR3 is TGCGCCAGCAGCTCCGTCCGTCCTCCGGAGCAGTACTTC.